Listed below are T cell receptor beta chains from one sample, sequenced in a study of cytomegalovirus exposure and HLA in healthy donors. Sequenced by immunoSEQ multiplex PCR; TCRdb stores in-frame clones only, minus some. The sample has under 200,000 clones; 96% are singletons. The specimen was PBMCs. These receptors all come from a young woman in good health and CMV-seronegative. The CDR3 runs from the conserved cysteine through the conserved F or W.

V	J	CDR3
TRBV4-1	TRBJ1-4	CASSQGTGATNEKLFF
TRBV5-1	TRBJ1-5	CASSPAGNSNQPQHF
TRBV19	TRBJ2-7	CASTDSGLKGVYF
TRBV27	TRBJ1-6	CASSLGHSSPLHF
TRBV7-9	TRBJ2-1	CASRTVNRGFDEQFF
TRBV30	TRBJ1-2	CAWSVPGRDYGYTF
TRBV29-1	TRBJ2-1	CSVEPTGRGSYNEQFF
TRBV19	TRBJ1-2	CASSILYEMTEKQNYGYTF
TRBV15	TRBJ2-6	CATSRAGRGANVLTF
TRBV7-3	TRBJ2-3	CASSIGLAEPPDTQYF
TRBV27	TRBJ2-2	CASSLLGRGGDTGELFF
TRBV5-1	TRBJ1-1	CASMGARRVEAFF
TRBV6-5	TRBJ1-5	CASRLTGANQPQHF
TRBV7-3	TRBJ2-3	CASSLTTGSTDTQYF
TRBV27	TRBJ2-2	CASSLSVIPHTGELFF
TRBV5-1	TRBJ1-1	CASSLGDRGRMNTEAFF
TRBV2	TRBJ1-2	CATPGDRGEGYTF
TRBV27	TRBJ2-3	CASSSTGGWGAQYF
TRBV25-1	TRBJ1-4	CASSAGQGVVDEKLFF
TRBV7-9	TRBJ2-7	CASSRETQGYEQYF
TRBV9	TRBJ1-2	CASSVGLSYGYTF
TRBV6-6	TRBJ1-5	CASSYADFNQPQHF
TRBV18	TRBJ2-1	CASSPGGAHNEQFF
TRBV4-1	TRBJ1-6	CASSSPGGQGNSPLHF
TRBV19	TRBJ2-7	CASSTGTGGRGQYF
TRBV7-2	TRBJ1-2	CASSSTRPNYGYTF
TRBV30	TRBJ1-1	CAWSGGEGTEAFF
TRBV5-1	TRBJ2-5	CASSLGQRGETQYF
TRBV5-1	TRBJ2-5	CASSDRRDGETQYF
TRBV6-1	TRBJ1-2	CASKRLVGYTF
TRBV27	TRBJ1-6	CASSFRTGGSYNSPLHF
TRBV20-1	TRBJ2-3	CSEKRADTQYF
TRBV5-5	TRBJ1-5	CASSLDGLYQPQHF
TRBV2	TRBJ1-3	CASSEAWGAGNTIYF
TRBV7-9	TRBJ2-7	CASSSDERGVYEQYF
TRBV6-1	TRBJ1-5	CASTPTSGSNQPQHF